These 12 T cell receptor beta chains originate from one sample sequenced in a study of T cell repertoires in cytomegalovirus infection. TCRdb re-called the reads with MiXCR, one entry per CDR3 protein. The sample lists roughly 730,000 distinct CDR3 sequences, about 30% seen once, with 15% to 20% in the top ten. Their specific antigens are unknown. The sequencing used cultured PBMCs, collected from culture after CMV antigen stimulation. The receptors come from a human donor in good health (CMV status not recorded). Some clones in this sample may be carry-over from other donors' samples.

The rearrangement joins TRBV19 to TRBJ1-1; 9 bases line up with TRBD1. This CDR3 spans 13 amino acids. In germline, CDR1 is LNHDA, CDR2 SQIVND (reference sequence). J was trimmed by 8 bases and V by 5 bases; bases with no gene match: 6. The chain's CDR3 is CASSLSQGAEAFF. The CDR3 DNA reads TGTGCCAGTAGTCTATCACAGGGGGCAGAAGCTTTCTTT.

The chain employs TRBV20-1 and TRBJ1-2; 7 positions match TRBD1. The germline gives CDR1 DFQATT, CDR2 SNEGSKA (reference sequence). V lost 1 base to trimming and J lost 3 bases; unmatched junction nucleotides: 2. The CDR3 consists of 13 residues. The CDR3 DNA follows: TGCAGTGCTAGAGCCACAGGGGACTATGGCTACACCTTC. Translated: CSARATGDYGYTF.

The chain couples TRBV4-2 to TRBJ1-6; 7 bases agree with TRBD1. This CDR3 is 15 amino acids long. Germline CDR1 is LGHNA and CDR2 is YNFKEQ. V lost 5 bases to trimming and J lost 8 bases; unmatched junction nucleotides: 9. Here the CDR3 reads CASSEPTGSDSPLHF. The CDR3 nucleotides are TGTGCCAGCAGCGAACCGACAGGGTCGGATTCACCCCTCCACTTT.

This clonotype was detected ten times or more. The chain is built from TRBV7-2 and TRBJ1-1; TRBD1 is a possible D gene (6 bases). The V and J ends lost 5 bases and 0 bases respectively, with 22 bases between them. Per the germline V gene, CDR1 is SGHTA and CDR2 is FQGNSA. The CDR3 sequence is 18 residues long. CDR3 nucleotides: TGTGCCAGCAGCGGACGGACAGCCATCCTTAATATGAACACTGAAGCTTTCTTT. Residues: CASSGRTAILNMNTEAFF.

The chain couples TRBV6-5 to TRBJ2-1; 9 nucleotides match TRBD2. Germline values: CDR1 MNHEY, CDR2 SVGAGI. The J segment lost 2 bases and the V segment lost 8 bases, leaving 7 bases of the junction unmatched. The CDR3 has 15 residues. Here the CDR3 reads CASGSGGTTYNEQFF. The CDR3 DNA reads TGTGCCAGCGGCAGCGGGGGGACGACCTACAATGAGCAGTTCTTC.

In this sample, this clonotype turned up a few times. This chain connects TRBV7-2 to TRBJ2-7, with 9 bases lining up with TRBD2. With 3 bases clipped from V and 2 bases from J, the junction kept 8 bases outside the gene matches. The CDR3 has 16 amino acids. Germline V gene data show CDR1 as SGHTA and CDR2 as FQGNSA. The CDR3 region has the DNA TGTGCCAGCAGCTTGGCGGGACTAGCATCCACCTACGAGCAGTACTTC. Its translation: CASSLAGLASTYEQYF.

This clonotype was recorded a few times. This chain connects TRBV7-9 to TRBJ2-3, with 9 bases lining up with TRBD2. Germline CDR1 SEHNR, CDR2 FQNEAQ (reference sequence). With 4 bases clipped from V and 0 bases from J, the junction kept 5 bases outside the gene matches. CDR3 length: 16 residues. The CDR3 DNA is TGTGCCAGCAGCTCCATGCGGGAGGGGAGCACAGATACGCAGTATTTT. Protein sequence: CASSSMREGSTDTQYF.

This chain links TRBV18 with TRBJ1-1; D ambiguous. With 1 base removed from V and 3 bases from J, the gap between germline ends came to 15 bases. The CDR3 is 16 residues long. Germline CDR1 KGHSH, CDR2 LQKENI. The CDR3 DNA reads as TGTGCCAGCTCACCACTCGACGGTGGTAGGGACACTGAAGCTTTCTTT. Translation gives CASSPLDGGRDTEAFF.

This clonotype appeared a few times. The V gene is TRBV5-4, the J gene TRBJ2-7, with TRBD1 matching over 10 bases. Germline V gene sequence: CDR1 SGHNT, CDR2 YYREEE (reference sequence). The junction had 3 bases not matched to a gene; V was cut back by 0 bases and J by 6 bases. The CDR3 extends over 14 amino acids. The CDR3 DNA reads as TGTGCCAGCAGCTTGGGACAGGGGGCTGTCGAGCAGTACTTC. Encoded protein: CASSLGQGAVEQYF.

The CDR3 DNA reads TGTGCCAGCAGCTTAGTGGTAGGGAGTTGGAGCGATACGCAGTATTTT. Amino acids: CASSLVVGSWSDTQYF. The chain employs TRBV11-2 and TRBJ2-3; D is possibly TRBD2 (5 bases). Trimming stripped 1 base from V and 6 bases from J, with 17 bases between. Germline CDR1 is SGHAT and CDR2 is FQNNGV. The CDR3 sequence is 16 residues long. Using reference TRBV11-2 and TRBJ2-3 for the parts outside the CDR3, the full variable domain is EAGVAQSPRYKIIEKRQSVAFWCNPISGHATLYWYQQILGQGPKLLIQFQNNGVVDDSQLPKDRFSAERLKGVDSTLKIQPAKLEDSAVYLCASSLVVGSWSDTQYFGPGTRLTVL.

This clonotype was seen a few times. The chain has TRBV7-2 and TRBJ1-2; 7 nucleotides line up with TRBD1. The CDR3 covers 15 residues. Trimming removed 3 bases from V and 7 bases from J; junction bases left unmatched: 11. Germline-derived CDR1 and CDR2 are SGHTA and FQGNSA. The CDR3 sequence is CASSFSQGGGAGYTF. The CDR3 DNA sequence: TGTGCCAGCAGCTTCTCCCAGGGGGGCGGGGCTGGCTACACCTTC.

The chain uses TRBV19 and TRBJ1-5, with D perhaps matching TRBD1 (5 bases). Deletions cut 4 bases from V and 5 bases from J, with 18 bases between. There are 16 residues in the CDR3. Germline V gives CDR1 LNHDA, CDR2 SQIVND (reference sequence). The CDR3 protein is CASSTKQVRGDQPQHF. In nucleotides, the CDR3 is TGTGCCAGTAGTACGAAACAGGTCAGAGGGGATCAGCCCCAGCATTTT.